This TCR beta chain was sequenced for a study of CD8 T cells in ankylosing spondylitis. Broader study findings: Disease-linked clones were CD8+ and relatively rare in peripheral blood. A TCR beta motif of seven or eight highly homologous variants appeared characteristic of ankylosing spondylitis blood.

V was cut by 1 base and J by 0 bases, with 6 bases left in between. The CDR3 loop spans 13 amino acids. Germline V CDR1 and CDR2: DFQATT, SNEGSKA (reference sequence). TCRdb reprocessed the 5' RACE reads via MiXCR and lists one record per CDR3 protein. The repertoire holds over 450,000 distinct CDR3 sequences, about 13% seen once, with approximately 7% in the top ten. This clonotype was seen only a few times. Its antigen is as yet unknown. This chain uses TRBV20-1 with TRBJ1-2; D unresolved. The sequenced material came from blood, either unsorted or a sorted T cell fraction (not recorded which). This receptor was identified in a male donor with ankylosing spondylitis. For the CDR3, the DNA is TGCAGTGCTAGAGTGGATGCTAACTATGGCTACACCTTC. Amino acids: CSARVDANYGYTF.